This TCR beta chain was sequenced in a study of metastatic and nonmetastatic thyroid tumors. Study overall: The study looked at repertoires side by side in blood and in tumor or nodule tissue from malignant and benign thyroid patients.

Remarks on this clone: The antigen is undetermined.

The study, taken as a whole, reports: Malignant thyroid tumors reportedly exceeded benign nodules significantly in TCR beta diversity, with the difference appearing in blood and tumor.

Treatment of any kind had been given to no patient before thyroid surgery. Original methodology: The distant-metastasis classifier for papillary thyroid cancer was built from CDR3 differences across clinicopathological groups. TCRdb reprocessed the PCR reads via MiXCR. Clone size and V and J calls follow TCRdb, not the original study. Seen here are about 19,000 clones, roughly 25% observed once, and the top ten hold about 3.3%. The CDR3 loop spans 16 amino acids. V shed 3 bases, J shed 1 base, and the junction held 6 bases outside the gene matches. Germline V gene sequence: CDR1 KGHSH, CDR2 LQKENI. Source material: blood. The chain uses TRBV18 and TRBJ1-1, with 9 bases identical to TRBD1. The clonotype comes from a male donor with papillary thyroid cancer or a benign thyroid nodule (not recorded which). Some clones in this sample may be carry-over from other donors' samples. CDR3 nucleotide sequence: TGTGCCAGCTCACCTAATAACAGGGGGCGGAACACTGAAGCTTTCTTT. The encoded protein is CASSPNNRGRNTEAFF.